Listed below are T cell receptor beta chains from one sample, sequenced in a study of cytomegalovirus exposure and HLA in healthy donors. TCRdb's copy holds only in-frame clones and misses some; the assay was immunoSEQ multiplex PCR. This repertoire shows 350,000 or so clones, 80% to 90% found once; its top ten account for around 0.84%. What was sequenced was PBMCs. The receptors originated from a woman aged 18-29 years in good health and CMV-seronegative. Each CDR3 is given with its conserved first and last residue. D genes are given only for firm matches. Size tells how often a clone was seen (once, few, many) or the class of an expanded clone, and some rows leave it out.

cdr3_aa cdr3_nt d_call j_call cdr3_length clone_size v_call
CASSQAVTSTYGYTF TGTGCCAGCAGCCAAGCCGTGACATCCACCTATGGCTACACCTTC - TRBJ1-2 15 few TRBV14
CASSTGDSLSDEQYF TGTGCCAGTAGTACCGGGGACAGCCTATCCGACGAGCAGTACTTC TRBD1 TRBJ2-7 15 - TRBV19
CASRPTGGNTDTQYF TGTGCCAGCAGGCCAACGGGGGGAAACACAGATACGCAGTATTTT TRBD2 TRBJ2-3 15 once TRBV2
CASSLDSGTGTYEQYF TGCGCCAGCAGCTTGGACTCCGGGACAGGGACCTACGAGCAGTACTTC TRBD1 TRBJ2-7 16 - TRBV5-1
CASSLSRLVNEQFF TGTGCCAGCAGTTTATCCCGACTAGTGAATGAGCAGTTCTTC - TRBJ2-1 14 - TRBV27
CASSEGVGPKDTQYF TGTGCCAGCAGTGAAGGGGTGGGGCCGAAAGATACGCAGTATTTT - TRBJ2-3 15 - TRBV2
CASSTGTSGNEQYF TGTGCCAGCAGCACCGGGACTAGCGGCAACGAGCAGTACTTC TRBD2 TRBJ2-7 14 - TRBV9
CASSEGLAGVSYEQYF TGTGCCAGCAGCGAGGGACTAGCGGGGGTCTCCTACGAGCAGTACTTC TRBD2 TRBJ2-7 16 - TRBV11-2
CASSLSSGTGDEQYF TGTGCCAGCAGCCTATCCTCCGGGACAGGGGACGAGCAGTACTTC TRBD1 TRBJ2-7 15 - TRBV4-2
CASRTGSYGYTF TGTGCCAGCAGAACAGGGAGCTATGGCTACACCTTC - TRBJ1-2 12 few TRBV6-1
CTSSQLAEAYQETQYF TGCACCAGCAGCCAACTTGCGGAAGCGTACCAAGAGACCCAGTACTTC - TRBJ2-5 16 - TRBV1
CASSQIGGTYEQYF TGCGCCAGCAGCCAAATTGGCGGGACCTACGAGCAGTACTTC - TRBJ2-7 14 - TRBV4-1
CSARMFRENTEAFF TGCAGCGCCCGGATGTTCAGGGAGAACACTGAAGCTTTCTTT - TRBJ1-1 14 once TRBV29-1
CASSPGPAVFFF TGTGCCAGCAGTCCCGGTCCTGCCGTGTTCTTTTTT - TRBJ1-4 12 - TRBV25-1